This TCR beta chain derives from a study of blood T cell repertoires in COVID-19. Overall study context: Italy, Spain and the United States were the sources of the convalescent and acute COVID-19 samples.

Germline V gene sequence: CDR1 SGHRS, CDR2 YFSETQ. There are 14 residues in the CDR3. V was clipped by 1 base and J by 4 bases, with 8 bases between them. As processed by the authors: It was from reference gene primer amplification that nucleated cell counts were estimated. Measured with immunoSEQ multiplex PCR; TCRdb has only the in-frame clones, and not every one. V, J and clone size derive from that table, while D and trimming were established from the DNA sequence. The sample consists of some 200,000 clones, around 84% of them appearing once. Sequenced input: peripheral blood. The V call is TRBV5-1, the J call TRBJ2-2; tentative D call: TRBD1 (6 bases). The source is a human donor in a cohort sampled during active COVID-19. Here the CDR3 DNA reads TGCGCCAGCAGCTTGTCACAGGGCACCGGGGAGCTGTTTTTT. Translation: CASSLSQGTGELFF.